This T cell receptor (beta chain) was retrieved from a study of blood T cell repertoires in COVID-19. V lost 5 bases and J lost 6, with 16 bases in between. Germline CDR1 is SSHAT and CDR2 is FNYEAQ (reference sequence). The CDR3 spans 15 residues. Profiling relied on immunoSEQ multiplex PCR, and the TCRdb table lists in-frame clones only, not all of them. The repertoire holds about 200,000 clones, with around 92% as singletons. Sequenced material: PBMCs or T cells enriched from blood (not recorded which). This chain connects TRBV7-7 to TRBJ2-2; D possibly corresponds to TRBD1 (6 bases). The origin of this receptor is a woman aged 25-40 years with acute COVID-19. The DNA for the CDR3 is TGTGCCAGCAGCCAGTTACAGGGAAAGGCCGGGGAGCTGTTTTTT. It is translated as CASSQLQGKAGELFF.